The next 20 T cell receptor beta chains were all read from a single sample in a study of graft-versus-host responses after intestinal transplantation. Researchers processed graft tissue to release intraepithelial and lamina propria lymphocytes. This table comes from immunoSEQ multiplex PCR, and its TCRdb copy is limited to in-frame clones, with some not included. The repertoire holds 11,000 to 15,000 clones, 65% to 80% seen once, with roughly 3.9% in the top ten. This specimen consisted of ileum tissue, obtained roughly 27 days after intestinal transplant. These receptor sequences come from a human patient who received an intestinal transplant, so some T cells may come from the graft donor.

Notes on this clone: Lacking the conserved final phenylalanine or tryptophan, this CDR3 likely reflects a read error. The DNA is left out, because the CDR3 cannot be placed on it with certainty; the CDR3 is given as TCRdb lists it. The genes are TRBV6-6 and TRBJ2-3; the table's D call, TRBD2, has no DNA check behind it. The CDR3 is 13 amino acids long, termini counted. The germline V gene has CDR1 MNHNY and CDR2 SVGAGI (reference sequence). The CDR3 reads CASSPSERGARQV.

V is TRBV4-2 and J is TRBJ1-2; D unresolved. The length of the CDR3 is 18 residues. The germline V and J ends were trimmed by 1 base and 0 bases, with 18 bases remaining between them. CDR1 LGHNA and CDR2 YNFKEQ come from the germline V gene. CDR3 region: CASSQARVSEGANYGYTF. CDR3 bases: TGTGCCAGCAGCCAAGCTCGGGTGTCTGAGGGAGCTAACTATGGCTACACCTTC.

A single count supports this clone. The V and J genes are TRBV30 and TRBJ2-2; tentatively, D is TRBD1 (6 bases). The CDR3 is 16 amino acids. CDR1 and CDR2 (germline): GTSNPN, SVGIG (reference sequence). V lost 3 bases to trimming and J lost 0 bases, with 14 bases between them. The CDR3 sequence is CAWRIRGTANTGELFF. Here the CDR3 DNA reads TGTGCCTGGAGGATTAGGGGGACCGCGAACACCGGGGAGCTGTTTTTT. Looking up the rest from reference TRBV30 and TRBJ2-2 gives the full variable domain: SQTIHQWPATLVQPVGSPLSLECTVEGTSNPNLYWYRQAAGRGLQLLFYSVGIGQISSEVPQNLSASRPQDRQFILSSKKLLLSDSGFYLCAWRIRGTANTGELFFGEGSRLTVL.

The chain uses TRBV2 and TRBJ1-1; D is uncertain. The germline gives CDR1 SNHLY, CDR2 FYNNEI. This CDR3 has 18 amino acids. V lost 0 bases to trimming and J lost 1 base, with 18 bases between them. CDR3 sequence (DNA): TGTGCCAGCAGTGAAGCCCCGCCCTCACGGAGGGCGAACACTGAAGCTTTCTTT. Translating it yields CASSEAPPSRRANTEAFF. Supplemented by reference TRBV2 and TRBJ1-1, the full variable domain reads EPEVTQTPSHQVTQMGQEVILRCVPISNHLYFYWYRQILGQKVEFLVSFYNNEISEKSEIFDDQFSVERPDGSNFTLKIRSTKLEDSAMYFCASSEAPPSRRANTEAFFGQGTRLTVV.

The V call is TRBV23-1, the J call TRBJ2-1; D might be TRBD1 (6 bases). TRBV23-1 counts as an open reading frame of uncertain function. Between the trimmed V and J ends, which lost 11 bases and 3 bases, there was a span of 11 bases. CDR3 length: 12 residues. This chain's CDR3 is CASETGYNEQFF. The CDR3 coding sequence is TGCGCCTCCGAGACAGGCTACAATGAGCAGTTCTTC.

V and J are TRBV5-1 and TRBJ1-1; 9 bases line up with TRBD1. The CDR3 length is 15 residues. V shed 3 bases and J 2 bases; nucleotides not matched to a gene: 5. Germline assignment: CDR1 SGHRS and CDR2 YFSETQ. CDR3 nucleotides: TGCGCCAGCAGCTGGGGGACAGGGCTCAACACTGAAGCTTTCTTT. Translated, it gives CASSWGTGLNTEAFF.

The chain uses TRBV4-1 and TRBJ2-5; tentative D call: TRBD2 (6 bases). The CDR3 spans 15 residues. Germline V gene sequence: CDR1 MGHRA, CDR2 YSYEKL. V shed 5 bases and J shed 5 bases, with 18 bases lying between them. The CDR3 region is CASSNTPPSVETQYF. DNA for the CDR3: TGCGCCAGCAGCAATACCCCCCCTAGCGTGGAGACCCAGTACTTC.

The J gene is TRBJ1-2, the V gene TRBV7-6; 8 bases align to TRBD1. Germline lookup yields CDR1 SGHVS and CDR2 FNYEAQ. The CDR3 runs to 17 residues. The V gene end was trimmed by 1 base and the J gene end by 5 bases; junction bases not matched to a gene: 12. CDR3 residues: CASSLGLRDRNHYGYTF. The CDR3 DNA sequence: TGTGCCAGCAGCTTAGGTCTGCGGGACAGGAATCATTATGGCTACACCTTC.

There are a few counts of this clone. This chain links TRBV9 with TRBJ1-3, with 8 bases fitting TRBD1. Germline-derived CDR1 and CDR2 are SGDLS and YYNGEE. The CDR3 is made up of 16 amino acids. J lost 7 bases, V lost 6 bases, and 15 bases had no gene match. The CDR3 is CASTAFDRGEGNTIYF. CDR3 in DNA: TGTGCCAGCACCGCTTTTGACAGGGGCGAGGGTAACACCATATATTTT.

The chain joins TRBV10-3 to TRBJ1-1; D unclear. V dropped 0 bases and J dropped 3 bases, with 11 bases sitting between them. The germline V gene has CDR1 ENHRY and CDR2 SYGVKD. The CDR3 spans 15 residues. The DNA of the CDR3 is TGTGCCATCAGTGAGTCTTCGGGGTTTGACACTGAAGCTTTCTTT. Translation: CAISESSGFDTEAFF.

By share, this clone ranks as medium-sized (0.01 to 0.1%). V gene TRBV7-8 combines with J gene TRBJ2-2, with 8 positions matching TRBD2. Germline trimming cut 1 base from V and 3 bases from J; bases unmatched to any gene: 10. Germline CDR1 is SGHVS and CDR2 is FQNEAQ. CDR3 length: 18 residues. The DNA of the CDR3 is TGTGCCAGCAGCTTAGACACCATACAGACTAGCGACACCGGGGAGCTGTTTTTT. Translation gives CASSLDTIQTSDTGELFF.

V is TRBV30 and J is TRBJ1-2; D may be TRBD1 (5 bases). Germline loops: CDR1 GTSNPN, CDR2 SVGIG (reference sequence). This CDR3 contains 14 residues. The V and J ends lost 0 bases and 2 bases respectively, with 10 bases between them. CDR3 DNA sequence: TGTGCCTGGAGTGTATTTAGGACAAACTATGGCTACACCTTC. Its translation is CAWSVFRTNYGYTF.

This sequence joins TRBV6-5 and TRBJ1-4; D perhaps matches TRBD1 (5 bases). This CDR3 has 15 amino acids. CDR1 and CDR2 (germline): MNHEY, SVGAGI. Trimming took off 0 bases at V and 7 bases at J, with 12 bases between the two ends. The CDR3 loop reads CASSYSSRAGEKLFF. CDR3 DNA sequence: TGTGCCAGCAGTTACTCTTCCAGGGCCGGTGAAAAACTGTTTTTT.

The chain uses TRBV4-1 and TRBJ1-5; D possibly corresponds to TRBD1 (5 bases). This CDR3 comprises 20 residues. Germline CDR1 and CDR2: MGHRA and YSYEKL. Trimming shortened V by 2 bases and J by 0 bases, and 23 bases separated the two germline ends. The CDR3: CASSQRGGRANPYSNQPQHF. Here the CDR3 DNA reads TGCGCCAGCAGCCAACGGGGGGGACGGGCAAATCCTTATAGCAATCAGCCCCAGCATTTT.

The chain carries TRBV9 and TRBJ1-3; D unresolved. This CDR3 has 14 residues. Germline values: CDR1 SGDLS, CDR2 YYNGEE. Trimming removed 2 bases at V and 4 bases at J, with 10 bases between. CDR3 nucleotides: TGTGCCAGCAGCGTCCGGAATAGCGGAAACACCATATATTTT. Translation: CASSVRNSGNTIYF.

This clone has more than one count but fewer than ten. The V gene is TRBV28, the J gene TRBJ2-2, with D possibly being TRBD2 (6 bases). Trimming pared 6 bases from V and 5 bases from J, leaving 16 bases between. This CDR3 region has 15 residues. CDR1 MDHEN and CDR2 SYDVKM come from the germline V gene. The CDR3 sequence: CASRIWGETTGELFF. Here the CDR3 DNA reads TGTGCCAGCAGGATTTGGGGGGAGACTACCGGGGAGCTGTTTTTT.

This chain joins TRBV20-1 and TRBJ2-5; D remains unclear. This CDR3 comprises 10 residues. The V and J ends lost 3 bases and 8 bases respectively, with 7 bases between them. CDR1 and CDR2 (germline): DFQATT, SNEGSKA (reference sequence). The CDR3: CSARLITQYF. DNA of the CDR3: TGCAGTGCTAGGTTAATTACCCAGTACTTC.

The chain joins TRBV5-6 to TRBJ1-5; D remains unclear. Germline V lookup: CDR1 SGHDT, CDR2 YYEEEE. The CDR3 runs to 15 residues. The V end lost 4 bases, the J end lost 2 bases, and 13 bases lay between the germline ends. The CDR3 here is CASSPSGGGNQPQHF. CDR3 sequence (DNA): TGTGCCAGCAGCCCGTCGGGCGGGGGCAATCAGCCCCAGCATTTT.

The chain's CDR3 is CASSPGRVRSTNEKLFF. Here the CDR3 DNA reads TGTGCCAGCTCACCAGGCAGGGTGCGCTCTACTAATGAAAAACTGTTTTTT. The chain carries TRBV18 and TRBJ1-4; perhaps TRBD1 as D (5 bases). The V end was cut by 2 bases, the J end by 2 bases, with 15 bases between. The V gene's germline CDR1 is KGHSH and CDR2 LQKENI. This CDR3 is 17 amino acids long. Full variable domain (missing parts from reference TRBV18 and TRBJ1-4): NAGVMQNPRHLVRRRGQEARLRCSPMKGHSHVYWYRQLPEEGLKFMVYLQKENIIDESGMPKERFSAEFPKEGPSILRIQQVVRGDSAAYFCASSPGRVRSTNEKLFFGSGTQLSVL.

The chain couples TRBV5-5 to TRBJ2-7, with 8 positions matching TRBD1. The germline V gene encodes CDR1 SGHKS and CDR2 YYEKEE (reference sequence). Trimming removed 0 bases from V and 2 bases from J; junction bases left unmatched: 4. The length of the CDR3 is 15 residues. CDR3 residues: CASSLGQGATYEQYV. The DNA of the CDR3 is TGTGCCAGCAGCTTGGGGCAGGGGGCCACCTACGAGCAGTACGTC.